The entry below describes one T cell receptor beta chain. Its antigen is still unknown. The data originate from a study of cytomegalovirus exposure and HLA in healthy donors. Study outcomes and limitations: Reports indicated that the classifier achieved high specificity and sensitivity in diagnosing cytomegalovirus status. There were under 200 TCR beta chains listed as cytomegalovirus-associated. Clusters of TCRs from the first cohort tended to co-occur in the 130 or so validation repertoires (as a later analysis found).

Germline CDR1 MNHEY, CDR2 SMNVEV (reference sequence). This CDR3 region has 14 residues. The V and J ends lost 5 bases and 2 bases respectively, with 11 bases between them. Assay used: immunoSEQ multiplex PCR; TCRdb lists only in-frame clones, some missing. The sample yields some 75,000 clones, 95% to 96% seen once. The sequenced sample was PBMCs. The clonotype was recovered from a woman between 18 and 29 years old in good health and CMV-seronegative. The chain employs TRBV27 and TRBJ2-3, with a weak D call TRBD1 (5 bases). DNA for the CDR3: TGTGCCAGCAGTGGCCCAGGGTACACAGATACGCAGTATTTT. This sequence encodes CASSGPGYTDTQYF.